These 6 T cell receptor beta chains came from one sample sequenced in a study of shared clonotypes between healthy human individuals. TCRdb's table, derived via immunoSEQ multiplex PCR, lists solely in-frame clones and lacks some. The table lists about 980,000 clones, over 75% of them singletons. Sequencing was done on a sample of memory CD4+ T cells sorted from blood. Subset meaning: CD45RA-negative fraction. All receptors derive from a man younger than 35 in good health.

The gene calls are TRBV18 and TRBJ2-5; D unresolved. Trimming left V 2 bases short and J 5 bases short, with 9 bases between. This CDR3 has 13 amino acids. Looked up from germline, CDR1 is KGHSH and CDR2 is LQKENI. The CDR3 protein is CASSPMLPETQYF. The CDR3 DNA reads as TGTGCCAGCTCACCAATGTTGCCGGAGACCCAGTACTTC.

The V call is TRBV6-5, the J call TRBJ1-2; TRBD1 agrees at 9 bases. The CDR3 loop spans 15 amino acids. Germline V gene data show CDR1 as MNHEY and CDR2 as SVGAGI. After removal of 7 bases from V and 7 bases from J, the junction contained 13 bases not matched to a gene. Here the CDR3 DNA reads TGTGCCAGCATCACACTCACAGGGGGCGCGGTTGGCTACACCTTC. Its translation: CASITLTGGAVGYTF.

This chain uses TRBV5-4 with TRBJ1-1; D not resolved. V lost 2 bases to trimming and J lost 4 bases, with 9 bases between them. Germline CDR1 and CDR2: SGHNT and YYREEE (reference sequence). This CDR3 comprises 13 residues. The CDR3 sequence: CASSLKGGTEAFF. In DNA, the CDR3 is TGTGCCAGCAGCTTAAAGGGTGGCACTGAAGCTTTCTTT.

This clone appeared a few times. The V gene is TRBV5-5, the J gene TRBJ2-7; D is uncertain. Trimming removed 0 bases from V and 0 bases from J, with 7 bases in between. CDR1 and CDR2 from the germline V gene are SGHKS and YYEKEE (reference sequence). The CDR3 runs 14 residues. The CDR3 DNA is TGTGCCAGCAGCTTGGAGGTTAACTCCTACGAGCAGTACTTC. Translating it yields CASSLEVNSYEQYF.

This chain uses TRBV28 with TRBJ1-5; D remains unclear. The V gene's germline CDR1 is MDHEN and CDR2 SYDVKM. The CDR3 loop spans 14 amino acids. V shed 8 bases and J shed 0 bases, with 11 bases lying between them. Here the CDR3 reads CASLSTPSNQPQHF. The DNA for the CDR3 is TGTGCCAGCTTGTCAACTCCTAGCAATCAGCCCCAGCATTTT. The whole variable domain, remainder taken from reference TRBV28 and TRBJ1-5, is DVKVTQSSRYLVKRTGEKVFLECVQDMDHENMFWYRQDPGLGLRLIYFSYDVKMKEKGDIPEGYSVSREKKERFSLILESASTNQTSMYLCASLSTPSNQPQHFGDGTRLSIL.

The chain carries TRBV5-1 and TRBJ1-6; unclear D gene. The germline V gene has CDR1 SGHRS and CDR2 YFSETQ. V shed 2 bases and J shed 7 bases, with 13 bases lying between them. The CDR3 is made up of 15 amino acids. The CDR3 is CASSFAGLPNSPLHF. The CDR3 DNA reads TGCGCCAGCAGCTTTGCGGGCCTGCCCAATTCACCCCTCCACTTT.